Following are 12 T cell receptor beta chains from one sample sequenced in a study of beta chain features in type 1 diabetes. All of the isolated RNA was reverse transcribed, so expressed TCRB transcripts were sequenced. Sequenced by immunoSEQ multiplex PCR; TCRdb stores in-frame clones only, minus some. Among fewer than 650,000 clones listed, roughly 15% were seen once. The specimen was naive CD4+ T cells from blood. These receptors were taken from a man between 18 and 29 years old in good health.

The chain uses TRBV28 and TRBJ2-7, with TRBD1 matching 8 bases. Germline V gene lookup returns CDR1 MDHEN and CDR2 SYDVKM. The V gene end was trimmed by 3 bases and the J gene end by 3 bases; junction bases not matched to a gene: 7. CDR3 length: 15 residues. This CDR3 is CASSLGQGAVYEQYF. Here the CDR3 DNA reads TGTGCCAGCAGTTTGGGGCAGGGGGCCGTCTACGAGCAGTACTTC.

This clone was observed a few times. This rearrangement joins TRBV6-6 to TRBJ1-3; D perhaps matches TRBD1 (5 bases). V was cut by 2 bases and J by 4 bases, with 9 bases left in between. Germline CDR1 and CDR2: MNHNY and SVGAGI (reference sequence). The CDR3 length is 14 residues. As DNA, the CDR3 is TGTGCCAGCAGTTACGGGGCGCAGGGAAACACCATATATTTT. Amino acid sequence: CASSYGAQGNTIYF.

The chain employs TRBV2 and TRBJ1-3; D is ambiguous. V lost 8 bases, J lost 0 bases, and 8 bases lay in between. Germline values: CDR1 SNHLY, CDR2 FYNNEI. CDR3 size: 13 residues. Written as DNA, the CDR3 is TGTGCCAGCGAGGACCACTCTGGAAACACCATATATTTT. Amino acids: CASEDHSGNTIYF.

V and J are TRBV10-3 and TRBJ1-1; D is unclear. The CDR3 sequence is 17 residues long. The V and J ends lost 0 bases and 3 bases respectively, with 17 bases between them. Looked up from germline, CDR1 is ENHRY and CDR2 is SYGVKD. CDR3 sequence (DNA): TGTGCCATCAGTGAGTCGAGGGCGGGAGAAGGGTACACTGAAGCTTTCTTT. This encodes CAISESRAGEGYTEAFF.

This clone was seen only a few times. The chain joins TRBV5-1 to TRBJ1-1; no definite D call. This CDR3 has 12 residues. Trimming removed 0 bases from V and 8 bases from J, with 8 bases in between. Germline V lookup: CDR1 SGHRS, CDR2 YFSETQ. CDR3 bases: TGCGCCAGCAGCTTGGGAGTGCGCGAAGCTTTCTTT. This encodes CASSLGVREAFF.

In this sample, this clone turned up a few times. CDR3: CASSLEGGAYEQYF. CDR3 coding DNA: TGTGCCAGCAGCTTAGAAGGGGGCGCCTACGAGCAGTACTTC. V and J are TRBV7-9 and TRBJ2-7; 7 bases match TRBD1. This CDR3 spans 14 amino acids. Germline-derived CDR1 and CDR2 are SEHNR and FQNEAQ (reference sequence). The junction had 2 bases not matched to a gene; V was cut back by 1 base and J by 2 bases.

The V call is TRBV5-6, the J call TRBJ1-5; the match to TRBD1 covers 8 bases. CDR1 SGHDT and CDR2 YYEEEE come from the germline V gene. The J segment lost 0 bases and the V segment lost 2 bases, leaving 10 bases of the junction unmatched. The CDR3 length is 18 residues. CDR3 sequence: CASSFRQGRLSSNQPQHF. The CDR3, as DNA: TGTGCCAGCAGCTTCCGACAGGGGAGACTGAGTAGCAATCAGCCCCAGCATTTT. Drawing the rest from reference TRBV5-6 and TRBJ1-5, the complete variable domain is DAGVTQSPTHLIKTRGQQVTLRCSPKSGHDTVSWYQQALGQGPQFIFQYYEEEERQRGNFPDRFSGHQFPNYSSELNVNALLLGDSALYLCASSFRQGRLSSNQPQHFGDGTRLSIL.

The rearrangement joins TRBV5-1 to TRBJ2-5; 11 positions match TRBD2. The CDR3 is made up of 16 amino acids. V shed 2 bases, J shed 1 base, and the junction held 4 bases outside the gene matches. Per the germline V gene, CDR1 is SGHRS and CDR2 is YFSETQ. This CDR3 is CASSFPSGGRQETQYF. The CDR3 DNA sequence: TGCGCCAGCAGCTTTCCTAGCGGGGGGCGCCAAGAGACCCAGTACTTC. Together with reference TRBV5-1 and TRBJ2-5, the CDR3 gives the full variable domain: KAGVTQTPRYLIKTRGQQVTLSCSPISGHRSVSWYQQTPGQGLQFLFEYFSETQRNKGNFPGRFSGRQFSNSRSEMNVSTLELGDSALYLCASSFPSGGRQETQYFGPGTRLLVL.

The chain couples TRBV14 to TRBJ1-3; 7 bases are shared with TRBD1. The V and J ends lost 4 bases and 3 bases, in that order; junction bases with no gene match: 9. This CDR3 has 16 residues. Germline CDR1 reads SGHDN; CDR2 reads FVKESK. CDR3 DNA: TGTGCCAGCAGCCGCGCGGGACAGTCGTTTGGAAACACCATATATTTT. Its protein product is CASSRAGQSFGNTIYF.

The gene calls are TRBV7-9 and TRBJ1-5; 7 bases align to TRBD1. The CDR3 has 15 amino acids. Germline V gene data show CDR1 as SEHNR and CDR2 as FQNEAQ (reference sequence). V dropped 6 bases and J dropped 0; count of bases not matched to a gene: 5. As DNA, the CDR3 is TGTGCCAGCAGTTCTGGACAGGTTAGCAATCAGCCCCAGCATTTT. Translated: CASSSGQVSNQPQHF.

This clone was picked up a small number of times. The chain has TRBV28 and TRBJ1-4, with D possibly matching TRBD1 (6 bases). CDR3 length: 15 residues. Germline loops: CDR1 MDHEN, CDR2 SYDVKM. V lost 2 bases, J lost 0 bases, and 7 bases lay in between. CDR3 nucleotides: TGTGCCAGCAGTTTACCAGGGGCAACTAATGAAAAACTGTTTTTT. Its protein is CASSLPGATNEKLFF.

The V and J genes are TRBV11-3 and TRBJ2-2; 8 nucleotides match TRBD2. V gave up 1 base and J gave up 3 bases; unmatched junction bases: 4. In germline, CDR1 is SGHNT, CDR2 YENEEA. CDR3 length: 16 amino acids. Here the CDR3 DNA reads TGTGCCAGCAGCTTAGGGGTACTAGCGGACACCGGGGAGCTGTTTTTT. This translates into CASSLGVLADTGELFF.